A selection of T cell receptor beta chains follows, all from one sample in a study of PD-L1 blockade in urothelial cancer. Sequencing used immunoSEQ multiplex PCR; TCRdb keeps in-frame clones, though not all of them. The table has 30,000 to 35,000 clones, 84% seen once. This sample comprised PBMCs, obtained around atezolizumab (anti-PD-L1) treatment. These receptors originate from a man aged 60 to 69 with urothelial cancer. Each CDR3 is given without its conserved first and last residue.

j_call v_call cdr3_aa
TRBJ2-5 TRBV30 AWTRRGGSETQY
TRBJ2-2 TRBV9 ASSTPGTTITGELF
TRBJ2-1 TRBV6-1 ASSEGWGGYNEQF
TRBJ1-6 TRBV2 ASRGGTGESSPLH
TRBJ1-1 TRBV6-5 ASSYSGVAF
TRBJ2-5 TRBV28 ASSEVTSGGETQY
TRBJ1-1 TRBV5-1 ASSLVQGGTEAF
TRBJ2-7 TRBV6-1 ASSEVIGGVYPPYEQY
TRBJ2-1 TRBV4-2 ASSQVTSGHNEQF
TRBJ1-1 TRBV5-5 ASSLNYGDLNTEAF
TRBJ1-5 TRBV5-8 ASNSRVRALIQSNQPQH
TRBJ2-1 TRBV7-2 ASSSGLAGGIEF